This T cell receptor (beta chain) was sequenced for a study of cytomegalovirus exposure and HLA in healthy donors. At the level of the study: One earlier analysis, a look at 180 million or so T cells, found roughly 110 million unique TCR beta sequences.

V was shortened by 0 bases and J by 0 bases, with 11 bases between the two germline ends. Germline V gene sequence: CDR1 LNHNV, CDR2 YYDKDF (reference sequence). The CDR3 contains 16 residues. The PCR was carried out with 60 Vbeta primers and 13 Jbeta primers. Only in-frame clones appear in the TCRdb table, and some are missing; sequencing was by immunoSEQ multiplex PCR. The data show about 84,000 clones, around 80% seen once. The sample taken for sequencing was PBMCs. This sequence originates from a male donor in good health and CMV-seropositive. V usage is TRBV15 and J usage is TRBJ1-2; D is undetermined. The CDR3 spells CATSRDPVLTNYGYTF. CDR3 DNA: TGTGCCACCAGCAGAGATCCGGTGTTAACTAACTATGGCTACACCTTC.